This T cell receptor beta chain was documented in a study of T cells in Graves' hyperthyroidism and ophthalmopathy. Study-wide results and caveats: It was a median roughly 6.5 months before onset that the model predicted ophthalmopathy.

Losses at the gene ends were 4 bases for V and 5 bases for J; bases not matched to a gene: 9. This CDR3 is built from 17 residues. Germline CDR1 reads KGHDR; CDR2 reads SFDVKD. Ophthalmopathy patients all had a Clinical Activity Score of at least 3, a NOSPECS grade of at least 4 and disease under 3 months old. Any patient presenting with uncontrolled infection, other autoimmune disease, pregnancy or lactation was left out. As for this clonotype: The antigen remains undetermined.

The investigators amplified TCR beta CDR3 regions from RNA transcripts. The TCR CDR3 was amplified in a first-round RT-PCR using the HTBI primer set. MiXCR was run by TCRdb on the multiplex PCR reads, yielding one entry per CDR3 protein. The sample carries about 640,000 distinct CDR3 sequences, roughly 20% recorded once. The sequence was collected from a man in his thirties or forties with Graves' ophthalmopathy. The chain combines TRBV24-1 with TRBJ2-2, with 10 bases fitting TRBD2. The sample comprised blood. CDR3 sequence (DNA): TGTGCCACCAGTGAACCGGGACTAGCGATCGGAACCGGGGAGCTGTTTTTT. This encodes CATSEPGLAIGTGELFF.